The 14 T cell receptor beta chains in this list originate from one sample, sequenced in a study of blood T cell repertoires in COVID-19. The assay was immunoSEQ multiplex PCR, and TCRdb's table has in-frame clones only and misses some. This sample has 400,000 or so clones, with about 90% found just once. Sequencing was performed on PBMCs or T cells enriched from blood (not recorded which). The receptors were sampled from a young man who had recovered from COVID-19.

The chain links TRBV7-3 to TRBJ2-6; D may be TRBD2 (6 bases). Per germline, CDR1 SGHTA and CDR2 FQGTGA. V lost 7 bases to trimming and J lost 0 bases, with 16 bases between them. CDR3 length: 17 residues. The CDR3 bases are TGTGCCAGCAACCGTGGAGGGTCCGTCTCTGGGGCCAACGTCCTGACTTTC. Protein product: CASNRGGSVSGANVLTF. Full variable domain (rest looked up from reference TRBV7-3 and TRBJ2-6): GAGVSQTPSNKVTEKGKYVELRCDPISGHTALYWYRQSLGQGPEFLIYFQGTGAADDSGLPNDRFFAVRPEGSVSTLKIQRTERGDSAVYLCASNRGGSVSGANVLTFGAGSRLTVL.

The rearrangement uses TRBV4-1 and TRBJ1-1, with D unresolved. The CDR3 covers 14 residues. V lost 1 base and J lost 1, with 7 bases in between. Germline V lookup: CDR1 MGHRA, CDR2 YSYEKL. CDR3 loop: CASSQGRANTEAFF. The CDR3 DNA is TGCGCCAGCAGCCAAGGGAGGGCGAACACTGAAGCTTTCTTT.

The CDR3 region is CASSAGFSYEQYF. The CDR3 DNA reads as TGTGCCAGTAGTGCAGGGTTCTCCTACGAGCAGTACTTC. V and J are TRBV19 and TRBJ2-7, with D perhaps matching TRBD1 (5 bases). In germline, CDR1 is LNHDA, CDR2 SQIVND (reference sequence). There are 13 residues in the CDR3. The V end was cut by 5 bases, the J end by 0 bases, with 8 bases between.

This clone appeared a single time. The CDR3 coding sequence is TGTGCCAGCAGCTTGGGTGCAGGGGCATCCTACAATGAGCAGTTCTTC. Translated: CASSLGAGASYNEQFF. The genes are TRBV5-8 and TRBJ2-1; D possibly corresponds to TRBD1 (6 bases). This CDR3 has 16 residues. CDR1 is SGHTS, CDR2 YDEGEE, per germline. V dropped 0 bases and J dropped 1 base, with 11 bases sitting between them.

The chain couples TRBV9 to TRBJ2-3, with 7 bases aligning to TRBD2. Germline V gives CDR1 SGDLS, CDR2 YYNGEE. This CDR3 region has 17 residues. With V trimmed by 1 base and J by 1 base, 9 bases remained unmatched. CDR3 in amino acids: CASSVRGGNGGTDTQYF. As DNA, the CDR3 is TGTGCCAGCAGCGTAAGGGGAGGGAATGGAGGCACAGATACGCAGTATTTT.

This sequence joins TRBV18 and TRBJ2-7; D is possibly TRBD1 (6 bases). This CDR3 spans 13 amino acids. V was cut by 1 base and J by 6 bases, with 10 bases left in between. From germline, CDR1 is KGHSH and CDR2 LQKENI. Here the CDR3 reads CASSPQQGAEQYF. In DNA, the CDR3 is TGTGCCAGCTCACCACAACAGGGTGCCGAGCAGTACTTC.

This sequence joins TRBV9 and TRBJ2-2; 7 nucleotides align to TRBD2. CDR3 length: 13 residues. Losses at the gene ends were 6 bases for V and 1 base for J; bases not matched to a gene: 0. Germline CDR1 SGDLS, CDR2 YYNGEE. CDR3 nucleotide sequence: TGTGCCAGCACTAGCGGGAACACCGGGGAGCTGTTTTTT. Translated: CASTSGNTGELFF.

The chain combines TRBV4-1 with TRBJ1-6, with D unclear. The CDR3 has 15 residues. The germline V gene encodes CDR1 MGHRA and CDR2 YSYEKL. The germline V and J ends were trimmed by 4 bases and 0 bases, with 7 bases remaining between them. The CDR3 is CASSRGSSYNSPLHF. Here the CDR3 DNA reads TGCGCCAGCAGCCGTGGGAGCTCCTATAATTCACCCCTCCACTTT.

The chain uses TRBV2 and TRBJ1-3; D is possibly TRBD1 (5 bases). CDR1 is SNHLY, CDR2 FYNNEI, per germline. This CDR3 is built from 13 residues. V shed 1 base and J shed 14 bases, with 15 bases lying between them. The CDR3 loop reads CASSEGLSGRLYF. CDR3 nucleotides: TGTGCCAGCAGTGAAGGGTTGTCAGGGCGGCTATATTTT.

V gene TRBV7-9 combines with J gene TRBJ1-5; 7 bases agree with TRBD1. CDR3 length equals 13 residues. The trim removed 1 base at V and 10 bases at J, leaving 4 bases unmatched. Germline values: CDR1 SEHNR, CDR2 FQNEAQ (reference sequence). Here the CDR3 reads CASSLGQGQPQHF. CDR3 coding DNA: TGTGCCAGCAGCTTAGGACAGGGACAACCCCAGCATTTT.

The chain joins TRBV30 to TRBJ1-2; no clear D. Trimming left V 0 bases short and J 2 bases short, with 10 bases between. Germline CDR1 and CDR2: GTSNPN and SVGIG (reference sequence). This CDR3 spans 14 amino acids. CDR3 region: CAWSVEALNYGYTF. CDR3 sequence (DNA): TGTGCCTGGAGTGTTGAGGCCTTAAACTATGGCTACACCTTC.

This clone was observed a handful of times. The rearrangement uses TRBV5-6 and TRBJ2-7; 12 bases map to TRBD2. The CDR3 sequence is 16 residues long. With 3 bases clipped from V and 3 bases from J, the junction kept 7 bases outside the gene matches. CDR1 and CDR2 from the germline V gene are SGHDT and YYEEEE. CDR3: CASSSGWTSGNYEQYF. The CDR3 DNA sequence: TGTGCCAGCAGCTCCGGATGGACTAGCGGGAACTACGAGCAGTACTTC.

This sequence joins TRBV6-1 and TRBJ1-5, with D maybe TRBD1 (6 bases). The germline V gene has CDR1 MNHNS and CDR2 SASEGT. The CDR3 length is 15 residues. Between the trimmed V and J ends, which lost 1 base and 4 bases, there was a span of 11 bases. DNA for the CDR3: TGTGCCAGCAGTGAAGGACAGGCCACAAATCAGCCCCAGCATTTT. Its translation is CASSEGQATNQPQHF.

The chain employs TRBV4-1 and TRBJ2-3; perhaps TRBD2 as D (6 bases). CDR3 length: 17 amino acids. From germline, CDR1 is MGHRA and CDR2 YSYEKL. Trimming left V 1 base short and J 0 bases short, with 14 bases between. CDR3 amino acids: CASSQGRMSGSTDTQYF. The DNA of the CDR3 is TGCGCCAGCAGCCAAGGGCGGATGAGCGGGAGCACAGATACGCAGTATTTT.